Listed below are T cell receptor beta chains from one sample, sequenced in a study of blood T cell repertoires in COVID-19. The data were produced by immunoSEQ multiplex PCR, yet TCRdb's version contains in-frame clones alone and is incomplete. The sample includes 90,000 to 110,000 clones, over 80% of them seen just once. Source material: peripheral blood. The receptors come from a human donor in a cohort sampled during active COVID-19. Both conserved end residues are part of each CDR3. The D gene is left open where the match is weak. Not every row has a clone size; where given, it reads once, few, many or a size class.

V	size	D	J	DNA	CDR3
TRBV19	few	-	TRBJ1-5	TGTGCCAGTAGTATGTACAGGAATAGCAATCAGCCCCAGCATTTT	CASSMYRNSNQPQHF
TRBV12-3/TRBV12-4	-	-	TRBJ1-2	TGTGCCAGCAGTTTAAACAGCGGCGGCTACACCTTC	CASSLNSGGYTF
TRBV9	-	-	TRBJ2-1	TGTGCCAGCAGCGTATCGACTAGTTTGTCCTACAATGAGCAGTTCTTC	CASSVSTSLSYNEQFF
TRBV28	-	-	TRBJ2-1	TGTGCCAGCAGTTTATGGGCTGAACGGGTTCGGGGTCAGTTCTTC	CASSLWAERVRGQFF
TRBV11-1	-	TRBD1	TRBJ2-7	TGTGCCAGCAGCGCCGTCACCGGGACAGAGGGCAACGAGCAGTACTTC	CASSAVTGTEGNEQYF
TRBV19	once	TRBD2	TRBJ2-3	TGTGCCAGTAGTACTAGCGGGGGGGCCGATGCCACAGATACGCAGTATTTT	CASSTSGGADATDTQYF
TRBV19	-	TRBD2	TRBJ2-5	TGTGCCAGTAGTGGTATAGCGGGATTGGAGACCCAGTACTTC	CASSGIAGLETQYF
TRBV5-1	-	-	TRBJ2-2	TGCGCCAGCAGCCCCTTCGGGGGGCTAAGGAACACCGGGGAGCTGTTTTTT	CASSPFGGLRNTGELFF
TRBV7-9	once	-	TRBJ2-7	TGTGCCAGCACCGCAGACGGTAAGAGGTCCTACGAGCAGTACTTC	CASTADGKRSYEQYF
TRBV4-1	-	TRBD1	TRBJ1-2	TGCGCCAGCAGCCATCACCGGGACAGGGCGGCGGGCTACACCTTC	CASSHHRDRAAGYTF
TRBV4-2	-	TRBD2	TRBJ2-1	TGTGCCAGCAGCCAAGGTGGGGCTAGCGGGAGATCCAATGAGCAGTTCTTC	CASSQGGASGRSNEQFF
TRBV6-6	-	TRBD1	TRBJ2-7	TGTGCCAGCAGTACAACAGGGGAAAGGTCCTACGAGCAGTACTTC	CASSTTGERSYEQYF
TRBV3-1/TRBV3-2	-	TRBD1	TRBJ1-2	TGTGCCAGCAGCCAAGATCTATCGGTACAGGGGCGGTATGGCTACACCTTC	CASSQDLSVQGRYGYTF
TRBV4-2	-	TRBD2	TRBJ2-1	TGTGCCAGCAGCCAAGACGGCGGGGGGGTCTACAATGAGCAGTTCTTC	CASSQDGGGVYNEQFF
TRBV10-3	-	-	TRBJ2-7	TGTGCCATCAGTGAGCCCGGACAGCCCTCGGGGTACGAGCAGTACTTC	CAISEPGQPSGYEQYF
TRBV19	-	-	TRBJ2-7	TGTGCCAGTAGTATCGGGTCCGGGGAACTTTTCTCCTACGAGCAGTACTTC	CASSIGSGELFSYEQYF
TRBV28	-	TRBD1	TRBJ1-2	TGTGCCAGCAGCCCTCCGGGGGGACAGGGTGTCTATGGCTACACCTTC	CASSPPGGQGVYGYTF
TRBV2	-	-	TRBJ2-7	TGTGCCAGCAGTGAAGCGCTGAGGGCGCTAAGCTCCTACGAGCAGTACTTC	CASSEALRALSSYEQYF
TRBV3-1/TRBV3-2	-	-	TRBJ1-2	TGTGCCAGCAGACCCACAGGGAACTATGGCTACACCTTC	CASRPTGNYGYTF
TRBV4-3	-	TRBD2	TRBJ2-3	TGCGCCAGCAGCCAAGGAATGAGGGCTAGCGGGAGCTCAGATACGCAGTATTTT	CASSQGMRASGSSDTQYF
TRBV4-2	-	TRBD2	TRBJ2-7	TGTGCCAGCAGCCTGTCGGGAGGGGGATCTGAGCAGTACTTC	CASSLSGGGSEQYF
TRBV24-1	-	-	TRBJ2-5	TGTGCCACCAGTGATTTGCGGGACCCTGCGGGGGCCGGCGAGACCCAGTACTTC	CATSDLRDPAGAGETQYF
TRBV4-2	-	TRBD2	TRBJ2-7	TGTGCCAGCAGCCAGGTGACTAGCGGGAGGCGGTACGAGCAGTACTTC	CASSQVTSGRRYEQYF
TRBV18	-	-	TRBJ1-1	TGTGCCAGCTCCCCCGGGACATTTGGCACTGAAGCTTTCTTT	CASSPGTFGTEAFF
TRBV5-4	-	-	TRBJ1-1	TGTGCCAGCAGGTCAGGACTGAGGGGGAGCACTGAAGCTTTCTTT	CASRSGLRGSTEAFF
TRBV27	-	TRBD1	TRBJ2-7	TGTGCCAGCAGGATCCGAGGGACAGGGGGGATCTACGAGCAGTACTTC	CASRIRGTGGIYEQYF
TRBV5-1	-	TRBD2	TRBJ2-1	TGCGCCAGCAGGGGATGGCGGGAGGGCCCCTACAATGAGCAGTTCTTC	CASRGWREGPYNEQFF
TRBV9	-	-	TRBJ1-6	TGTGCCAGCAGCGTAGGAGGCGGGAGGTATAATTCACCCCTCCACTTT	CASSVGGGRYNSPLHF
TRBV12-3/TRBV12-4	once	TRBD1	TRBJ1-1	TGTGCCAGCAGTCTAGGGGACAGGTCGACTTTCTTT	CASSLGDRSTFF
TRBV3-1/TRBV3-2	-	-	TRBJ2-7	TGTGCCAGCAGCCAGGGAGACTACTTC	CASSQGDYF
TRBV6-1	-	-	TRBJ2-5	TGTGCCAGCAGTGAAGACAGGGCCCAAGAGACCCAGTACTTC	CASSEDRAQETQYF
TRBV27	few	TRBD2	TRBJ2-2	TGTGCCAGCATCCCGGGGGGGGCGAACACCGGGGAGCTGTTTTTT	CASIPGGANTGELFF
TRBV6-5	-	-	TRBJ1-3	TGTGCCAGCAGTTACACCGGTTTAGCCACCATATATTTT	CASSYTGLATIYF
TRBV3-1/TRBV3-2	-	-	TRBJ1-2	TGTGCCAGCAGCCAAGGTGAGGGCGGGGCAGCCTATGGCTACACCTTC	CASSQGEGGAAYGYTF
TRBV27	once	-	TRBJ1-2	TGTGCCAGCAGTTTCGGCCAGGGCTATGGCTACACCTTC	CASSFGQGYGYTF
TRBV5-1	-	-	TRBJ1-1	TGCGCCAGCAGCTTAAGGGGCGTGAACACTGAAGCTTTCTTT	CASSLRGVNTEAFF
TRBV2	-	-	TRBJ2-1	TGTGCCAGCAGTGAAGACAGAAGCTCCTACAATGAGCAGTTCTTC	CASSEDRSSYNEQFF
TRBV5-1	-	TRBD1	TRBJ2-7	TGCGCCAGCAGCTTGGCAACGGGACAGGGATACGAGCAGTACTTC	CASSLATGQGYEQYF
TRBV7-2	-	TRBD1	TRBJ2-5	TGTGCCAGCACCGACCGGACAGGGATCGGGGACCAAGAGACCCAGTACTTC	CASTDRTGIGDQETQYF
TRBV4-1	-	TRBD2	TRBJ2-5	TGCGCCAGCAGCCAAGACCGGACTAGATCCCAGACCCAGTACTTC	CASSQDRTRSQTQYF
TRBV3-1/TRBV3-2	-	-	TRBJ2-5	TGTGCCAGCAGCCAAGATTTGACACAAGAGACCCAGTACTTC	CASSQDLTQETQYF
TRBV10-3	-	-	TRBJ2-3	TGTGCCATCAGTGCTTTCGGAGATACGCAGTATTTT	CAISAFGDTQYF
TRBV18	-	TRBD2	TRBJ2-1	TGTGCCAGCTCACAACTAGCGGTCAGCTCCTACAATGAGCAGTTCTTC	CASSQLAVSSYNEQFF
TRBV18	-	-	TRBJ2-2	TGTGCCAGCTCACCTCCGACCGGGGAGCTGTTTTTT	CASSPPTGELFF
TRBV19	-	-	TRBJ1-2	TGTGCCAGTAGTGGGGGGGGTATTCGAGGCTACACCTTC	CASSGGGIRGYTF
TRBV5-6	-	-	TRBJ2-5	TGTGCCAGCAGCACGCGACCAGGGGTAGGAGAGACCCAGTACTTC	CASSTRPGVGETQYF
TRBV9	few	TRBD1	TRBJ1-6	TGTGCCAGCGGGGACAGCCACAATTCACCCCTCCACTTT	CASGDSHNSPLHF
TRBV7-6	-	-	TRBJ2-7	TGTGCCAGCAGCTTAGATCCAGAAACCTACGAGCAGTACTTC	CASSLDPETYEQYF
TRBV2	-	-	TRBJ2-3	TGTGCCAGCAGTGTGCGATCTCGATCCGATACGCAGTATTTT	CASSVRSRSDTQYF
TRBV20-1	-	-	TRBJ2-1	TGCAGTGCACGCAGCTACAATGAGCAGTTCTTC	CSARSYNEQFF
TRBV9	-	TRBD1	TRBJ2-4	TGTGCCAGCAGCCCCGACAGGGGTGCCAAAAACATTCAGTACTTC	CASSPDRGAKNIQYF
TRBV18	once	TRBD2	TRBJ2-7	TGTGCCAGCTCACCAGCCCGGGGGGGAGGGGACTACGAGCAGTACTTC	CASSPARGGGDYEQYF
TRBV7-9	-	TRBD1	TRBJ2-5	TGTGCCAGCAGCTCCCCCGCCGGGACAGGGGTGATCCGGGAGACCCAGTACTTC	CASSSPAGTGVIRETQYF
TRBV6-6	-	-	TRBJ1-1	TGTGCCAGCACGGGGGTCGGCACTGAAGCTTTCTTT	CASTGVGTEAFF
TRBV3-1/TRBV3-2	-	TRBD2	TRBJ2-5	TGTGCCAGCAGCCAAGAGCCTCCGGGACTAGCGGGAGTAGAGACCCAGTACTTC	CASSQEPPGLAGVETQYF